What follows are 16 T cell receptor beta chains derived from one specimen sequenced in a study of CD8 T cells in ankylosing spondylitis. The antigens these receptors bind are not known. Findings and limits, study-wide: Among TCR beta sequences, a motif of under ten highly homologous variants appeared characteristic of ankylosing spondylitis blood.

TCRdb fed the 5' RACE reads into MiXCR, producing one record per CDR3 protein. This sample carries under 450,000 distinct CDR3 sequences, approximately 17% of them seen once, and the ten largest clones take around 0.92%. Sequencing was performed on blood, either unsorted or a sorted T cell fraction (not recorded which). These receptors all stem from a male donor with ankylosing spondylitis.

In this sample, this clonotype turned up a few times. V and J are TRBV9 and TRBJ2-7, with 7 bases aligning to TRBD2. V shed 1 base, J shed 7 bases, and the junction held 8 bases outside the gene matches. The CDR3 has 14 amino acids. The germline V gene encodes CDR1 SGDLS and CDR2 YYNGEE. DNA for the CDR3: TGTGCCAGCAGCGTAAGCGGGACCCCCCGTGAGCAGTACTTC. Protein: CASSVSGTPREQYF.

This clonotype was found a few times. The chain couples TRBV29-1 to TRBJ2-5; 8 bases line up with TRBD2. This CDR3 has 15 amino acids. From germline, CDR1 is SQVTM and CDR2 ANQGSEA. Trimming took 4 bases from V and 1 from J; bases not matched to a gene: 8. CDR3 in amino acids: CSVGGSGGGQETQYF. CDR3 DNA: TGCAGCGTTGGAGGAAGCGGGGGTGGCCAAGAGACCCAGTACTTC.

CDR3 in amino acids: CASSLAYFGGELFF. In DNA form, the CDR3 reads TGTGCCAGCAGCTTAGCCTACTTTGGGGGGGAGCTGTTTTTT. This chain uses TRBV7-6 with TRBJ2-2; D is ambiguous. CDR1 and CDR2 from the germline V gene are SGHVS and FNYEAQ. V was pared by 0 bases and J by 8 bases, with 10 bases between. The CDR3 is 14 amino acids.

This clonotype showed up just a few times. The rearrangement joins TRBV12-3 or TRBV12-4 to TRBJ1-2; TRBD1 agrees at 7 bases. This CDR3 is built from 14 residues. V was pared by 2 bases and J by 8 bases, with 8 bases of the junction left unmatched. The CDR3 region has the DNA TGTGCCAGCAGTTTACTGACAGGGTTGGGGGGCTACACCTTC. Protein: CASSLLTGLGGYTF.

Only a few counts were recorded for this clonotype. The rearrangement uses TRBV30 and TRBJ2-5; D call uncertain. Germline loops: CDR1 GTSNPN, CDR2 SVGIG (reference sequence). V dropped 5 bases and J dropped 2 bases, with 6 bases sitting between them. The CDR3 has 11 residues. The CDR3 loop is CAWGDQETQYF. The CDR3 DNA sequence: TGTGCCTGGGGGGATCAAGAGACCCAGTACTTC.

This clonotype was seen a few times. V gene TRBV12-3 or TRBV12-4 combines with J gene TRBJ1-5, with 9 bases identical to TRBD1. With V trimmed by 5 bases and J by 9 bases, 8 bases remained unmatched. CDR3 length: 14 amino acids. CDR3 bases: TGTGCCAGCAGTCCCTCGGGACAGGGACCGCCCCAGCATTTT. Its protein is CASSPSGQGPPQHF.

The DNA of the CDR3 is TGTGCCACCAGTGCCCCGGACAGGGGAAATGAGCAGTTCTTC. It specifies CATSAPDRGNEQFF. The chain joins TRBV24-1 to TRBJ2-1; 9 bases are a match to TRBD1. Germline CDR1 reads KGHDR; CDR2 reads SFDVKD. The CDR3 has 14 amino acids. Trimming at V came to 5 bases and at J to 7 bases, leaving 5 bases not matched to a gene.

In this sample, this clonotype turned up many times. V and J are TRBV20-1 and TRBJ2-7, with TRBD2 identical over 9 bases. V lost 1 base and J lost 1; bases outside the gene matches: 2. CDR1 is DFQATT and CDR2 is SNEGSKA in the germline V gene (reference sequence). The CDR3 length is 14 residues. CDR3 region: CSARGLAGSYEQYF. In DNA form, the CDR3 reads TGCAGTGCTAGAGGGCTAGCGGGATCCTACGAGCAGTACTTC.

The DNA for the CDR3 is TGCAGCGTTCGGGCAGACCGCTCCTACGAGCAGTACTTC. Translated, it gives CSVRADRSYEQYF. V usage is TRBV29-1 and J usage is TRBJ2-7; no definite D call. Germline-derived CDR1 and CDR2 are SQVTM and ANQGSEA. Trimming shortened V by 5 bases and J by 0 bases, and 11 bases separated the two germline ends. There are 13 residues in the CDR3.

This clonotype was observed a few times. CDR3 nucleotides: TGCAGTGCTAGCTCCCGGGACAGGGGGACGGAGACCCAGTACTTC. This gives the protein CSASSRDRGTETQYF. The chain has TRBV20-1 and TRBJ2-5, with 11 bases matching TRBD1. The CDR3 has 15 amino acids. With 3 bases clipped from V and 5 bases from J, the junction kept 8 bases outside the gene matches. The germline CDR1 and CDR2 sequences are DFQATT and SNEGSKA (reference sequence).

V gene TRBV7-2 combines with J gene TRBJ1-2, with TRBD1 as a possible D gene (5 bases). The V end lost 5 bases, the J end lost 0 bases, and 13 bases lay between the germline ends. Germline V gene data show CDR1 as SGHTA and CDR2 as FQGNSA. The CDR3 is made up of 15 amino acids. DNA of the CDR3: TGTGCCAGCAGCCCTAATGGGGGAGCTAACTATGGCTACACCTTC. Translation gives CASSPNGGANYGYTF.

This chain connects TRBV7-2 to TRBJ2-5, with D perhaps TRBD1 or TRBD2 (5 bases each). Trimming took 4 bases from V and 5 from J, leaving 17 bases between them. Germline CDR1 SGHTA, CDR2 FQGNSA. This CDR3 has 15 amino acids. CDR3 DNA: TGTGCCAGCAGCTCAAGGCCGGGGCAGAGGGAGACCCAGTACTTC. Its translation: CASSSRPGQRETQYF. The variable domain in full, completed from reference TRBV7-2 and TRBJ2-5, reads GAGVSQSPSNKVTEKGKDVELRCDPISGHTALYWYRQSLGQGLEFLIYFQGNSAPDKSGLPSDRFSAERTGGSVSTLTIQRTQQEDSAVYLCASSSRPGQRETQYFGPGTRLLVL.

This clonotype was recorded at least ten times. The J gene is TRBJ1-6, the V gene TRBV5-1; TRBD1 agrees at 9 bases. V gave up 4 bases and J gave up 7 bases; unmatched junction bases: 3. This CDR3 spans 14 amino acids. Germline loops: CDR1 SGHRS, CDR2 YFSETQ. The CDR3 nucleotides are TGCGCCAGCAGCCCGGACAGGGGAAATTCACCCCTCCACTTT. Translated: CASSPDRGNSPLHF.

The CDR3 nucleotides are TGTGCCAGCAGTTTATGGGACAGGGGCTGGGAAGCTTTCTTT. Amino acids: CASSLWDRGWEAFF. J is TRBJ1-1 and V is TRBV28; 9 bases match TRBD1. Germline V gene lookup returns CDR1 MDHEN and CDR2 SYDVKM. The CDR3 covers 14 residues. V was pared by 0 bases and J by 8 bases, with 4 bases of the junction left unmatched.

This clonotype has a handful of counts. The rearrangement uses TRBV12-3 or TRBV12-4 and TRBJ1-3, with a possible D match to TRBD1 (6 bases). V was pared by 3 bases and J by 2 bases, with 14 bases between. The CDR3 extends over 16 amino acids. The CDR3 loop is CASSFGGLQPGNTIYF. The CDR3 DNA reads as TGTGCCAGCAGTTTCGGGGGGCTCCAGCCTGGAAACACCATATATTTT.

The V call is TRBV5-1, the J call TRBJ2-1; 10 bases are shared with TRBD1. Per the germline V gene, CDR1 is SGHRS and CDR2 is YFSETQ. V was clipped by 3 bases and J by 7 bases; unmatched bases: 7. This CDR3 spans 15 amino acids. The CDR3 region has the DNA TGCGCCAGCAGCTGGGACAGGGGAAGGGGGAATGAGCAGTTCTTC. Its protein is CASSWDRGRGNEQFF.